Following are 22 T cell receptor beta chains from one sample sequenced in a study of cytomegalovirus exposure and HLA in healthy donors. This PCR relied on a set of 60 Vbeta primers and 13 Jbeta primers. The repertoire was sequenced with immunoSEQ multiplex PCR; TCRdb's copy has only in-frame clones and lacks some. This table has 200,000 to 250,000 clones, about 80% appearing once. Sequenced sample: PBMCs. The receptor source for this set is a woman aged 40 to 50 in good health and CMV-seropositive.

The chain uses TRBV10-3 and TRBJ1-2; D call uncertain. This CDR3 is built from 15 residues. Deletions cut 0 bases from V and 4 bases from J, with 12 bases between. Germline values: CDR1 ENHRY, CDR2 SYGVKD. The CDR3 loop reads CAISESESPVYGYTF. CDR3 DNA sequence: TGTGCCATCAGTGAGTCAGAGAGCCCGGTCTATGGCTACACCTTC.

The rearrangement joins TRBV5-4 to TRBJ1-2; D unresolved. Between the trimmed V and J ends, which lost 4 bases and 1 base, there was a span of 14 bases. The CDR3 is made up of 15 amino acids. CDR1 is SGHNT, CDR2 YYREEE, per germline (reference sequence). CDR3 protein: CASSQSIQNNYGYTF. For the CDR3, the DNA is TGTGCCAGCAGCCAAAGCATACAGAATAACTATGGCTACACCTTC.

Written as DNA, the CDR3 is TGTGCCAGTAGTCGGCTAGCGGGGAATGAGCAGTTCTTC. Amino acids: CASSRLAGNEQFF. The chain employs TRBV19 and TRBJ2-1; 9 nucleotides match TRBD2. The CDR3 contains 13 residues. The germline CDR1 and CDR2 sequences are LNHDA and SQIVND (reference sequence). Trimming removed 5 bases from V and 7 bases from J; junction bases left unmatched: 3.

This rearrangement joins TRBV5-1 to TRBJ1-4; TRBD1 aligns across 9 bases. V shed 3 bases and J 0 bases; nucleotides not matched to a gene: 3. CDR1 and CDR2 from the germline V gene are SGHRS and YFSETQ. This CDR3 comprises 16 residues. The CDR3 loop reads CASSSRTGATNEKLFF. CDR3 DNA: TGCGCCAGCAGCTCTCGGACAGGGGCAACTAATGAAAAACTGTTTTTT.

V and J are TRBV6-5 and TRBJ1-5; the match to TRBD1 covers 8 bases. The CDR3 sequence is 14 residues long. V gave up 6 bases and J gave up 3 bases; unmatched junction bases: 4. Germline V gene data show CDR1 as MNHEY and CDR2 as SVGAGI. DNA of the CDR3: TGTGCCAGCAGCCCGGACAGGGACAATCAGCCCCAGCATTTT. Residues: CASSPDRDNQPQHF.

This clone was counted only a few times. This sequence joins TRBV9 and TRBJ2-3; weak D call: TRBD2 (5 bases). This CDR3 contains 17 residues. Germline CDR1 and CDR2: SGDLS and YYNGEE. The ends were cut back, 0 bases at V and 1 base at J, with 15 bases in the middle. In nucleotides, the CDR3 is TGTGCCAGCAGCGTAGGCATACTAGGAGACGGCACAGATACGCAGTATTTT. Translation gives CASSVGILGDGTDTQYF.

This chain uses TRBV7-9 with TRBJ1-2; 7 nucleotides match TRBD1. This CDR3 is built from 16 residues. V was pared by 4 bases and J by 0 bases, with 8 bases of the junction left unmatched. Germline V gene data show CDR1 as SEHNR and CDR2 as FQNEAQ (reference sequence). The DNA for the CDR3 is TGTGCCAGCAGCTCCCACGGGACAGAAGCTAACTATGGCTACACCTTC. It specifies CASSSHGTEANYGYTF.

The chain couples TRBV6-1 to TRBJ2-7, with 7 nucleotides matching TRBD2. V dropped 2 bases and J dropped 2; count of bases not matched to a gene: 18. CDR1 and CDR2 from the germline V gene are MNHNS and SASEGT. The CDR3 runs 19 residues. The chain's CDR3 is CASSETPRGASGRTYEQYF. The DNA of the CDR3 is TGTGCCAGCAGTGAAACCCCCCGAGGGGCTAGCGGACGAACCTACGAGCAGTACTTC.

The chain has TRBV28 and TRBJ2-7; D is possibly TRBD1 (5 bases). The CDR3 sequence is 13 residues long. The germline CDR1 and CDR2 sequences are MDHEN and SYDVKM. Written as DNA, the CDR3 is TGTAGGATCAGTGACAGTCGCCTGTTCGAGCAGTACTTC. Residues: CRISDSRLFEQYF.

This chain uses TRBV12-5 with TRBJ2-7; the D gene is possibly TRBD1 (6 bases). Germline CDR1 reads LGHNT; CDR2 reads FRNRAP. V shed 4 bases and J shed 7 bases, with 17 bases lying between them. The CDR3 is 14 residues long. CDR3 nucleotides: TGTGCTAGTGGTTCCGCCGGGACAATCACAGAGCAGTACTTC. Translated: CASGSAGTITEQYF. Complete variable domain (other parts from reference TRBV12-5 and TRBJ2-7): DARVTQTPRHKVTEMGQEVTMRCQPILGHNTVFWYRQTMMQGLELLAYFRNRAPLDDSGMPKDRFSAEMPDATLATLKIQPSEPRDSAVYFCASGSAGTITEQYFGPGTRLTVT.

V gene TRBV7-2 combines with J gene TRBJ1-4; 7 positions agree with TRBD1. CDR3 size: 15 residues. Germline V gives CDR1 SGHTA, CDR2 FQGNSA. V shed 5 bases and J 8 bases; nucleotides not matched to a gene: 11. CDR3 sequence (DNA): TGTGCCAGCAGCACCCAAGGGGACAGAGGGGAAAAACTGTTTTTT. Encoded protein: CASSTQGDRGEKLFF.

The rearrangement uses TRBV25-1 and TRBJ1-3, with D unresolved. Germline lookup yields CDR1 MGHDK and CDR2 SYGVNS. This CDR3 is 14 amino acids long. Trimming took 5 bases from V and 4 from J, leaving 12 bases between them. The CDR3 spells CASSRHGMGNTIYF. CDR3 nucleotide sequence: TGTGCCAGCAGTCGACACGGAATGGGAAACACCATATATTTT. Full variable domain (remainder filled in from reference TRBV25-1 and TRBJ1-3): EADIYQTPRYLVIGTGKKITLECSQTMGHDKMYWYQQDPGMELHLIHYSYGVNSTEKGDLSSESTVSRIRTEHFPLTLESARPSHTSQYLCASSRHGMGNTIYFGEGSWLTVV.

This clone was counted only a few times. The chain uses TRBV9 and TRBJ2-1; 9 nucleotides line up with TRBD2. The V segment lost 4 bases and the J segment 8 bases; nucleotides outside the gene matches: 10. Germline V gene lookup returns CDR1 SGDLS and CDR2 YYNGEE. The CDR3 is 15 residues long. CDR3 amino acids: CASSFSGGRADEQFF. Here the CDR3 DNA reads TGTGCCAGCAGCTTCTCAGGCGGGAGGGCCGATGAGCAGTTCTTC.

This clone was recorded only once. The V call is TRBV29-1, the J call TRBJ2-1, with TRBD2 identical over 11 bases. CDR3 size: 17 residues. The germline gives CDR1 SQVTM, CDR2 ANQGSEA. The CDR3 DNA follows: TGCACCCTAAGCCTAGCGGGAGGCCATAGCTCCTACAATGAGCAGTTCTTC. Protein: CTLSLAGGHSSYNEQFF.

V is TRBV30 and J is TRBJ2-1; the match to TRBD1 covers 8 bases. J was trimmed by 10 bases and V by 4 bases; bases with no gene match: 9. CDR3 length: 13 residues. Germline lookup yields CDR1 GTSNPN and CDR2 SVGIG (reference sequence). The CDR3 here is CAWKGTGLGEQFF. The CDR3, as DNA: TGTGCCTGGAAAGGGACAGGCTTAGGGGAGCAGTTCTTC.

The chain is built from TRBV9 and TRBJ2-2, with 9 bases fitting TRBD2. V gave up 7 bases and J gave up 2 bases; unmatched junction bases: 3. Germline loops: CDR1 SGDLS, CDR2 YYNGEE. There are 14 residues in the CDR3. The CDR3 protein is CASLAGPNTGELFF. CDR3 DNA sequence: TGTGCCAGCCTAGCGGGGCCAAACACCGGGGAGCTGTTTTTT.

This sequence joins TRBV15 and TRBJ2-7, with D possibly matching TRBD1 (6 bases). The germline CDR1 and CDR2 sequences are LNHNV and YYDKDF (reference sequence). The CDR3 covers 16 residues. The V end was cut by 5 bases, the J end by 4 bases, with 21 bases between. CDR3 nucleotides: TGTGCCACCAGCGGGTTCTCAACAGGGACCCCTTACGAGCAGTACTTC. Its protein product is CATSGFSTGTPYEQYF.

The V gene is TRBV29-1, the J gene TRBJ1-4; D gene uncertain. V was shortened by 5 bases and J by 4 bases, with 5 bases between the two germline ends. From germline, CDR1 is SQVTM and CDR2 ANQGSEA. The CDR3 runs to 11 residues. Here the CDR3 reads CSVSYNEKLFF. DNA of the CDR3: TGCAGCGTTTCCTATAATGAAAAACTGTTTTTT.

The V gene is TRBV7-2, the J gene TRBJ2-1, with D uncertain. Germline CDR1 is SGHTA and CDR2 is FQGNSA. The CDR3 covers 16 residues. Trimming cost V 2 bases and J 0 bases, with 11 bases left between them. The CDR3: CASSLNAGSSYNEQFF. CDR3 coding DNA: TGTGCCAGCAGCTTAAACGCTGGTAGCTCCTACAATGAGCAGTTCTTC.

V usage is TRBV4-2 and J usage is TRBJ1-2; no clear D. Germline-derived CDR1 and CDR2 are LGHNA and YNFKEQ. CDR3 length: 15 amino acids. V lost 0 bases to trimming and J lost 6 bases, with 14 bases between them. The CDR3 nucleotides are TGTGCCAGCAGCCAAGAGTCGAATCCAGGTAATGGCTACACCTTC. It yields the protein CASSQESNPGNGYTF.

The chain combines TRBV5-1 with TRBJ1-1, with TRBD1 matching over 10 bases. The CDR3 covers 16 residues. The germline CDR1 and CDR2 sequences are SGHRS and YFSETQ. V lost 4 bases, J lost 2 bases, and 8 bases stayed unmatched. This CDR3 reads CASSGRQGASNTEAFF. CDR3 sequence (DNA): TGCGCCAGCAGCGGCAGACAGGGGGCATCAAACACTGAAGCTTTCTTT.

The chain has TRBV6-6 and TRBJ2-7; TRBD1 aligns across 9 bases. The CDR3 runs to 15 residues. V gave up 5 bases and J gave up 0 bases; unmatched junction bases: 5. Germline V gene data show CDR1 as MNHNY and CDR2 as SVGAGI (reference sequence). The CDR3 here is CASSKRQGDSYEQYF. Here the CDR3 DNA reads TGTGCCAGCAGTAAGCGACAGGGGGACTCCTACGAGCAGTACTTC.